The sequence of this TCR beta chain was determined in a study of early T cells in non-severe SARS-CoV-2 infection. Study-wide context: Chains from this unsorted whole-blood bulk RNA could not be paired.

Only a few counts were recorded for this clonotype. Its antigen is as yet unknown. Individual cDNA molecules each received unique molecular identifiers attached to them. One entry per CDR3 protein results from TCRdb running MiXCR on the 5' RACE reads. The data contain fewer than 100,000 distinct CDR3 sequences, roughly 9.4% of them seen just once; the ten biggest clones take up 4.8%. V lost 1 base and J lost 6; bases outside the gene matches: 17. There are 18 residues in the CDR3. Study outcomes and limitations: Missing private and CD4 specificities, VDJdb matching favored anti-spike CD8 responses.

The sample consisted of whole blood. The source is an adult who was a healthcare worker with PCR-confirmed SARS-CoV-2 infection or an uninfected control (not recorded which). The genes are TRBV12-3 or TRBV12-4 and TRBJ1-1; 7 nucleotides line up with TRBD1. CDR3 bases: TGTGCCAGCAGTTTAGTAGTTGGTTCTGGGGACAGATTTGCTGAAGCTTTCTTT. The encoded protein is CASSLVVGSGDRFAEAFF.